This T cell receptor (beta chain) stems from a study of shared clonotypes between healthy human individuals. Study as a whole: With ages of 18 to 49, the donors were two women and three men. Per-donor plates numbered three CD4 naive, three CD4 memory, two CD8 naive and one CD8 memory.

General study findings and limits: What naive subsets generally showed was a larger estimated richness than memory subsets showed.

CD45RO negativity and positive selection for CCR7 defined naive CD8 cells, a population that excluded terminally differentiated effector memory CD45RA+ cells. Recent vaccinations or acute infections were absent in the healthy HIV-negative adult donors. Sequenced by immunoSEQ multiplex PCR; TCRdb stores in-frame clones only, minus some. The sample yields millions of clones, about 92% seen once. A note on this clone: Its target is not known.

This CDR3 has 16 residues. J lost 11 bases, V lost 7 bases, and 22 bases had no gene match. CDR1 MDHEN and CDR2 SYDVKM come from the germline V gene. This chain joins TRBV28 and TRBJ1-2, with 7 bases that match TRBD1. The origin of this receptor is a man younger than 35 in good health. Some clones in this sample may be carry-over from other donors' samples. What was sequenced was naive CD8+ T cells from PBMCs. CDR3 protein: CASTLRGQEKLWLYTF. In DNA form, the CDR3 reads TGTGCCAGCACCTTAAGGGGGCAGGAGAAACTATGGCTATACACCTTC.